This TCR beta chain was observed in a study of vaccination effects on CD4 cells after COVID-19. After more than 8 days in culture, the CD4+ T cells were isolated. The CDR3 runs 15 residues. Germline values: CDR1 MNHEY, CDR2 SMNVEV (reference sequence). Between the trimmed V and J ends, which lost 2 bases and 3 bases, there was a span of 11 bases. Sequenced by immunoSEQ multiplex PCR; TCRdb stores in-frame clones only, minus some. The sample holds some 36,000 clones, about 70% seen once. As regards this clone: What it binds is not known.

Here the sequenced sample was CD4+ T cells from PBMCs cultured without peptide, taken before COVID-19 vaccination. This rearrangement joins TRBV27 to TRBJ2-1; D gene unclear. The receptor's source is a human donor who received a COVID-19 vaccine. CDR3 sequence (DNA): TGTGCCAGCAGTTTAGAAGGGCCTGACTACAATGAGCAGTTCTTC. It codes for CASSLEGPDYNEQFF.